Following are 28 T cell receptor beta chains from one sample sequenced in a study of blood T cell repertoires in COVID-19. The assay was immunoSEQ multiplex PCR, and TCRdb's table has in-frame clones only and misses some. The table has some 90,000 clones, around 85% seen once. The sample taken for sequencing was peripheral blood. The receptor set was obtained from a man in his 60s with acute or convalescent COVID-19.

This rearrangement joins TRBV24-1 to TRBJ2-2; 7 bases fit TRBD1. V dropped 5 bases and J dropped 4; count of bases not matched to a gene: 6. The CDR3 length is 15 residues. Per the germline V gene, CDR1 is KGHDR and CDR2 is SFDVKD. The CDR3 region has the DNA TGTGCCACCAGTGGAAACAGGGGTTCCACCGGGGAGCTGTTTTTT. Its translation is CATSGNRGSTGELFF.

This chain connects TRBV28 to TRBJ2-2; maybe TRBD2 (6 bases). Germline values: CDR1 MDHEN, CDR2 SYDVKM. There are 15 residues in the CDR3. The V end lost 6 bases, the J end lost 1 base, and 12 bases lay between the germline ends. The CDR3 nucleotides read TGTGCCAGCAGCCAACCGGGGGAGAACACCGGGGAGCTGTTTTTT. Translating it yields CASSQPGENTGELFF.

CDR3 amino acids: CASSQVGTGPEKLFF. The CDR3 coding sequence is TGCGCCAGCAGCCAAGTAGGGACAGGGCCCGAAAAACTGTTTTTT. This sequence joins TRBV4-1 and TRBJ1-4, with 9 bases lining up with TRBD1. V lost 1 base, J lost 8 bases, and 5 bases stayed unmatched. The CDR3 is 15 amino acids. Germline CDR1 is MGHRA and CDR2 is YSYEKL.

V and J are TRBV5-6 and TRBJ2-7, with D perhaps matching TRBD2 (5 bases). The ends were cut back, 2 bases at V and 2 bases at J, with 11 bases in the middle. This CDR3 has 14 amino acids. Germline CDR1 SGHDT, CDR2 YYEEEE. As DNA, the CDR3 is TGTGCCAGCAGCTTTGGAGGCAGAACCTACGAGCAGTACTTC. Encoded protein: CASSFGGRTYEQYF.

The V and J genes are TRBV5-6 and TRBJ2-7; TRBD2 might be the D (5 bases). From germline, CDR1 is SGHDT and CDR2 YYEEEE. V was shortened by 1 base and J by 2 bases, with 13 bases between the two germline ends. The CDR3 totals 15 residues. In DNA form, the CDR3 reads TGTGCCAGCAGCTTGAGGTGGGAGTTAACCTACGAGCAGTACTTC. Encoded protein: CASSLRWELTYEQYF.

The chain has TRBV6-5 and TRBJ1-2; TRBD1 might be the D (6 bases). V lost 6 bases and J 7 bases, leaving 12 bases between the germline ends. Germline loops: CDR1 MNHEY, CDR2 SVGAGI. The CDR3 is made up of 12 amino acids. CDR3 sequence: CASRTGLRGYTF. In DNA, the CDR3 is TGTGCCAGCAGAACAGGGTTGCGTGGCTACACCTTC.

The V and J genes are TRBV5-1 and TRBJ2-1, with TRBD2 matching 11 bases. The CDR3 consists of 17 residues. Per germline, CDR1 SGHRS and CDR2 YFSETQ. J lost 1 base, V lost 0 bases, and 3 bases had no gene match. The CDR3 DNA follows: TGCGCCAGCAGCTTGGAGGGACTAGCGGTTTCCTACAATGAGCAGTTCTTC. Translation: CASSLEGLAVSYNEQFF. The full variable domain, rest sourced from reference TRBV5-1 and TRBJ2-1, is KAGVTQTPRYLIKTRGQQVTLSCSPISGHRSVSWYQQTPGQGLQFLFEYFSETQRNKGNFPGRFSGRQFSNSRSEMNVSTLELGDSALYLCASSLEGLAVSYNEQFFGPGTRLTVL.

The chain employs TRBV5-6 and TRBJ2-2; 8 bases line up with TRBD2. Germline-derived CDR1 and CDR2 are SGHDT and YYEEEE. V gave up 4 bases and J gave up 5 bases; unmatched junction bases: 13. The CDR3 runs 17 residues. The chain's CDR3 is CASSPDWTSIPTGELFF. CDR3 coding DNA: TGTGCCAGCAGCCCGGATTGGACTAGCATACCAACCGGGGAGCTGTTTTTT.

In its sample, this clone was seen once. The chain joins TRBV4-3 to TRBJ2-7; tentatively, D is TRBD2 (5 bases). Germline V gene lookup returns CDR1 LGHNA and CDR2 YSLEER. The CDR3 totals 14 residues. Trimming shortened V by 5 bases and J by 1 base, and 12 bases separated the two germline ends. The chain's CDR3 is CASSVNGDSYEQYF. CDR3 DNA sequence: TGCGCCAGCAGCGTCAACGGGGATTCCTACGAGCAGTACTTC.

V gene TRBV3-1 (or the pseudogene TRBV3-2) combines with J gene TRBJ1-6; 9 nucleotides align to TRBD1. Germline V gene sequence: CDR1 LGHDT, CDR2 YNNKEL (reference sequence). Germline trimming cut 0 bases from V and 8 bases from J; bases unmatched to any gene: 5. The CDR3 length is 16 residues. As DNA, the CDR3 is TGTGCCAGCAGCCAAGATTTCACAGGGGGCGATTCACCCCTCCACTTT. Translated, it gives CASSQDFTGGDSPLHF.

This clone was seen a few times. The chain is built from TRBV28 and TRBJ1-5, with 7 bases lining up with TRBD1. Germline CDR1 is MDHEN and CDR2 is SYDVKM. The CDR3 has 15 residues. V was clipped by 6 bases and J by 5 bases; unmatched bases: 10. CDR3 in DNA: TGTGCCAGCAGCCGACCCTTAACAGGGGATCAGCCCCAGCATTTT. This codes for CASSRPLTGDQPQHF.

V and J are TRBV10-1 and TRBJ2-5; 9 bases line up with TRBD1. The J segment lost 5 bases and the V segment lost 3 bases, leaving 4 bases of the junction unmatched. This CDR3 comprises 14 residues. The germline CDR1 and CDR2 sequences are WNHNN and SYGVQD (reference sequence). DNA of the CDR3: TGCGCCAGCAGTGAAACAGGGGGCAGGGAGACCCAGTACTTC. It encodes CASSETGGRETQYF.

Details on this clone: The junction shows a germline mismatch at one end, possibly a read error. V is TRBV19 and J is TRBJ1-5, with D perhaps TRBD1 (6 bases). The V gene's germline CDR1 is LNHDA and CDR2 SQIVND (reference sequence). The CDR3 sequence is 16 residues long. The CDR3 region has the DNA TGTGCCAGTAGTATCGTACCCTGGGGGGGCAACCAGCCCCAGCATTTT. Translation: CASSIVPWGGNQPQHF.

The chain links TRBV27 to TRBJ2-6; TRBD1 might be the D (6 bases). Germline V lookup: CDR1 MNHEY, CDR2 SMNVEV (reference sequence). The CDR3 has 15 residues. With 5 bases removed from V and 2 bases from J, the gap between germline ends came to 10 bases. The CDR3, as DNA: TGTGCCAGCAGTCAACGACAGGCTGGGGCCAACGTCCTGACTTTC. Translation: CASSQRQAGANVLTF.

V usage is TRBV7-3 and J usage is TRBJ2-5; 10 positions match TRBD2. J was trimmed by 2 bases and V by 6 bases; bases with no gene match: 6. CDR3 length equals 15 residues. The germline V gene has CDR1 SGHTA and CDR2 FQGTGA. CDR3: CASRDGTSEQETQYF. CDR3 nucleotides: TGTGCCAGCAGGGACGGGACTAGCGAGCAAGAGACCCAGTACTTC. The variable domain in full, with the rest retrieved from reference TRBV7-3 and TRBJ2-5, is GAGVSQTPSNKVTEKGKYVELRCDPISGHTALYWYRQSLGQGPEFLIYFQGTGAADDSGLPNDRFFAVRPEGSVSTLKIQRTERGDSAVYLCASRDGTSEQETQYFGPGTRLLVL.

The V call is TRBV28, the J call TRBJ2-1, with TRBD1 as a possible D gene (5 bases). The CDR3 covers 14 residues. Germline loops: CDR1 MDHEN, CDR2 SYDVKM. Trimming pared 6 bases from V and 0 bases from J, leaving 9 bases between. In nucleotides, the CDR3 is TGTGCCAGCAGGGACACGTACTCCTACAATGAGCAGTTCTTC. This sequence encodes CASRDTYSYNEQFF. Drawing the rest from reference TRBV28 and TRBJ2-1, the complete variable domain is DVKVTQSSRYLVKRTGEKVFLECVQDMDHENMFWYRQDPGLGLRLIYFSYDVKMKEKGDIPEGYSVSREKKERFSLILESASTNQTSMYLCASRDTYSYNEQFFGPGTRLTVL.

A few counts support this clone. The chain is built from TRBV10-3 and TRBJ1-2, with 7 bases identical to TRBD1. This CDR3 is built from 14 residues. Germline V gives CDR1 ENHRY, CDR2 SYGVKD. V shed 7 bases, J shed 3 bases, and the junction held 8 bases outside the gene matches. In DNA, the CDR3 is TGTGCCATCAACGAGGGGGCTAGGGACTATGGCTACACCTTC. Protein product: CAINEGARDYGYTF.

The chain couples TRBV24-1 to TRBJ2-1; maybe TRBD1 (6 bases). The CDR3 spans 13 residues. V lost 7 bases and J lost 6, with 12 bases in between. Germline loops: CDR1 KGHDR, CDR2 SFDVKD. CDR3 nucleotide sequence: TGTGCCACCAGCTCCGGGACAAGCAATGAGCAGTTCTTC. Protein product: CATSSGTSNEQFF.

The V call is TRBV19, the J call TRBJ2-5; 7 bases line up with TRBD2. The CDR3 extends over 16 amino acids. The germline gives CDR1 LNHDA, CDR2 SQIVND (reference sequence). J gave up 5 bases and V 7 bases, and 16 bases lay outside the gene matches. The CDR3 spells CASMRYSGRAGETQYF. The CDR3 DNA is TGTGCCAGTATGCGGTATTCGGGACGAGCGGGGGAGACCCAGTACTTC.

The chain employs TRBV19 and TRBJ2-6, with D possibly being TRBD1 (5 bases). The CDR3 has 14 residues. V gave up 10 bases and J gave up 2 bases, with 12 bases separating them. CDR1 is LNHDA, CDR2 SQIVND, per germline (reference sequence). In DNA, the CDR3 is TGTGCCACCGACCAGGGTCCTGGGGCCAACGTCCTGACTTTC. Protein product: CATDQGPGANVLTF.

This chain connects TRBV7-2 to TRBJ2-7, with TRBD2 identical over 8 bases. Germline CDR1 and CDR2: SGHTA and FQGNSA. This CDR3 is built from 19 residues. V was pared by 2 bases and J by 3 bases, with 18 bases of the junction left unmatched. This chain's CDR3 is CASSLRSIAGRGQYYEQYF. The CDR3 nucleotides read TGTGCCAGCAGCTTAAGGTCCATAGCGGGAAGGGGACAATACTACGAGCAGTACTTC.

This clone was counted at least ten times. The chain uses TRBV20-1 and TRBJ2-7; 10 nucleotides align to TRBD2. CDR3 size: 14 residues. The V segment lost 3 bases and the J segment 3 bases; nucleotides outside the gene matches: 5. Germline lookup yields CDR1 DFQATT and CDR2 SNEGSKA (reference sequence). The CDR3 DNA sequence: TGCAGTGCTAGTTACCTAGCGGGGGACTACGAGCAGTACTTC. Amino acids: CSASYLAGDYEQYF.

This chain connects TRBV11-3 to TRBJ2-3; 7 bases are shared with TRBD2. J gave up 4 bases and V 1 base, and 11 bases lay outside the gene matches. The germline gives CDR1 SGHNT, CDR2 YENEEA. The CDR3 length is 17 residues. CDR3 nucleotides: TGTGCCAGCAGCTTAGGGGGAGGGGCGGGAGAAGCAGATACGCAGTATTTT. Its translation: CASSLGGGAGEADTQYF.

This sequence joins TRBV14 and TRBJ1-2; possibly TRBD1 for D (5 bases). With 4 bases removed from V and 5 bases from J, the gap between germline ends came to 14 bases. The CDR3 length is 14 residues. CDR1 and CDR2 from the germline V gene are SGHDN and FVKESK. The CDR3 DNA reads as TGTGCCAGCAGCCCAGCAGGGAATTGGTATGGCTACACCTTC. It encodes CASSPAGNWYGYTF. Full variable domain (rest looked up from reference TRBV14 and TRBJ1-2): EAGVTQFPSHSVIEKGQTVTLRCDPISGHDNLYWYRRVMGKEIKFLLHFVKESKQDESGMPNNRFLAERTGGTYSTLKVQPAELEDSGVYFCASSPAGNWYGYTFGSGTRLTVV.

The chain couples TRBV3-1 (or the pseudogene TRBV3-2) to TRBJ2-2; 12 nucleotides align to TRBD1. The V gene's germline CDR1 is LGHDT and CDR2 YNNKEL (reference sequence). V shed 1 base, J shed 3 bases, and the junction held 3 bases outside the gene matches. The CDR3 length is 17 residues. CDR3 residues: CASSQVGQGAYTGELFF. DNA of the CDR3: TGTGCCAGCAGCCAAGTGGGACAGGGGGCATACACCGGGGAGCTGTTTTTT.

J is TRBJ2-7 and V is TRBV21-1; the table gives TRBD2 as D, unverified against the DNA. TRBV21-1 is noted as a pseudogene. The CDR3 is made up of 11 amino acids. CDR3 in DNA: TGTGCCAGCAGCGCGAGCTACGAGCAGTACTTC. Encoded protein: CASSASYEQYF.

The rearrangement joins TRBV19 to TRBJ1-5, with 9 positions matching TRBD1. Germline CDR1 LNHDA, CDR2 SQIVND (reference sequence). V shed 3 bases, J shed 6 bases, and the junction held 3 bases outside the gene matches. There are 14 residues in the CDR3. CDR3 region: CASSIRDRVQPQHF. Written as DNA, the CDR3 is TGTGCCAGTAGTATTAGGGACAGGGTTCAGCCCCAGCATTTT.

This clone turned up a few times. The chain recombines TRBV7-2 with TRBJ1-2; D possibly corresponds to TRBD1 (6 bases). The germline V gene has CDR1 SGHTA and CDR2 FQGNSA. CDR3 size: 15 residues. The V end was cut by 4 bases, the J end by 1 base, with 13 bases between. CDR3 amino acids: CASSWGQNVNYGYTF. DNA of the CDR3: TGTGCCAGCAGCTGGGGGCAGAATGTTAACTATGGCTACACCTTC.